One and the same sample provided the 12 T cell receptor beta chains below, sequenced in a study of technical replicates of blood from a few donors. Assay used: immunoSEQ multiplex PCR; TCRdb lists only in-frame clones, some missing. The profile shows roughly 83,000 clones, over 85% of them singletons. The sequenced sample was T cells isolated from PBMCs. The receptor set was obtained from a human donor in good health.

V gene TRBV14 combines with J gene TRBJ2-7, with no clear D. The germline V gene has CDR1 SGHDN and CDR2 FVKESK. CDR3 length: 14 amino acids. Trimming took 4 bases from V and 2 from J, leaving 12 bases between them. CDR3 coding DNA: TGTGCCAGCAGCCGCGACGGAGCGACCTACGAGCAGTACTTC. Translated: CASSRDGATYEQYF.

The chain combines TRBV6-5 with TRBJ1-1, with TRBD1 identical over 7 bases. There are 14 residues in the CDR3. Germline trimming cut 2 bases from V and 3 bases from J; bases unmatched to any gene: 3. Germline V gene data show CDR1 as MNHEY and CDR2 as SVGAGI. The CDR3, as DNA: TGTGCCAGCAGTTACCACAGGGGATACACTGAAGCTTTCTTT. It specifies CASSYHRGYTEAFF.

V usage is TRBV11-3 and J usage is TRBJ2-7, with D unclear. CDR1 SGHNT and CDR2 YENEEA come from the germline V gene. This CDR3 spans 13 amino acids. The ends were cut back, 0 bases at V and 4 bases at J, with 7 bases in the middle. Here the CDR3 DNA reads TGTGCCAGCAGCTTAGAATCGGTTTACGAGCAGTACTTC. It codes for CASSLESVYEQYF.

This chain uses TRBV11-2 with TRBJ2-7; tentatively, D is TRBD1 (6 bases). The CDR3 totals 19 residues. Trimming took off 1 base at V and 0 bases at J, with 22 bases between the two ends. The germline gives CDR1 SGHAT, CDR2 FQNNGV. As DNA, the CDR3 is TGTGCCAGCAGCTTAGCAAGCAGGGGTGTCTTTATTTCCTCCTACGAGCAGTACTTC. It specifies CASSLASRGVFISSYEQYF.

The chain employs TRBV6-6 and TRBJ2-7; D uncertain. With 2 bases removed from V and 5 bases from J, the gap between germline ends came to 10 bases. The CDR3 runs 13 residues. Germline loops: CDR1 MNHNY, CDR2 SVGAGI (reference sequence). CDR3 amino acids: CASSYRGVHEQYF. CDR3 coding DNA: TGTGCCAGCAGTTACAGAGGTGTCCACGAGCAGTACTTC.

This chain connects TRBV19 to TRBJ1-2; 8 bases align to TRBD1. The CDR3 contains 17 residues. The V segment lost 3 bases and the J segment 8 bases; nucleotides outside the gene matches: 17. Germline V gene lookup returns CDR1 LNHDA and CDR2 SQIVND (reference sequence). The CDR3 here is CASSMVGQVARQWGYTF. CDR3 coding DNA: TGTGCCAGTAGTATGGTGGGACAGGTAGCGCGTCAGTGGGGCTACACCTTC.

J is TRBJ2-7 and V is TRBV19; 10 bases are a match to TRBD2. The CDR3 is 15 amino acids. Germline CDR1 is LNHDA and CDR2 is SQIVND (reference sequence). Germline trimming cut 2 bases from V and 3 bases from J; bases unmatched to any gene: 4. CDR3 amino acids: CASSIKTSGYYEQYF. DNA for the CDR3: TGTGCCAGTAGTATAAAGACTAGCGGGTACTACGAGCAGTACTTC.

This clone showed up just a few times. The CDR3 spells CAWVVFPLERSGSGQVLHEQYF. CDR3 coding DNA: TGTGCCTGGGTCGTATTCCCCCTAGAAAGATCGGGGTCGGGACAGGTACTCCACGAGCAGTACTTC. The chain uses TRBV30 and TRBJ2-7, with TRBD1 matching over 8 bases. The V gene's germline CDR1 is GTSNPN and CDR2 SVGIG (reference sequence). V lost 5 bases to trimming and J lost 5 bases; unmatched junction nucleotides: 35. This CDR3 region has 22 residues.

This clone appeared a single time. The V gene is TRBV6-5, the J gene TRBJ2-7; the D gene is possibly TRBD2 (5 bases). The length of the CDR3 is 15 residues. Germline CDR1 reads MNHEY; CDR2 reads SVGAGI. V dropped 7 bases and J dropped 3 bases, with 19 bases sitting between them. The CDR3 region has the DNA TGTGCCAGCACCCCGGACCCGGGAAGAATCTACGAGCAGTACTTC. It specifies CASTPDPGRIYEQYF.

The CDR3 loop reads CASSLSTGFLAGMSYNEQFF. As DNA, the CDR3 is TGTGCCAGCAGTTTATCAACAGGGTTTCTAGCGGGAATGTCGTACAATGAGCAGTTCTTC. This rearrangement joins TRBV27 to TRBJ2-1, with 9 bases matching TRBD2. V shed 0 bases, J shed 4 bases, and the junction held 16 bases outside the gene matches. Germline CDR1 reads MNHEY; CDR2 reads SMNVEV (reference sequence). The CDR3 length is 20 residues.

This clone has just a few counts. The J gene is TRBJ1-1, the V gene TRBV30; maybe TRBD1 (5 bases). The length of the CDR3 is 14 residues. Per the germline V gene, CDR1 is GTSNPN and CDR2 is SVGIG (reference sequence). Trimming took off 1 base at V and 4 bases at J, with 13 bases between the two ends. CDR3 amino acids: CAWSAGWGGTEAFF. The CDR3 DNA is TGTGCCTGGAGTGCAGGGTGGGGGGGCACTGAAGCTTTCTTT.

J is TRBJ2-1 and V is TRBV7-9; D not certain. The CDR3 is 12 amino acids. Trimming stripped 1 base from V and 6 bases from J, with 4 bases between. CDR1 is SEHNR, CDR2 FQNEAQ, per germline (reference sequence). The DNA for the CDR3 is TGTGCCAGCAGCTTAGTCGGCAATGAGCAGTTCTTC. It translates to CASSLVGNEQFF. Based on the CDR3 plus reference TRBV7-9 and TRBJ2-1, the full variable domain is DTGVSQNPRHKITKRGQNVTFRCDPISEHNRLYWYRQTLGQGPEFLTYFQNEAQLEKSRLLSDRFSAERPKGSFSTLEIQRTEQGDSAMYLCASSLVGNEQFFGPGTRLTVL.